The 29 T cell receptor beta chains presented below share a single source sample, sequenced in a study of blood T cell repertoires in COVID-19. Using immunoSEQ multiplex PCR, the repertoire was profiled, and TCRdb retains in-frame clones only, with some absent. The data hold 98,000 or so clones, with over 65% observed a single time. The sequencing sample was made of peripheral blood. The receptors come from a middle-aged woman with acute or convalescent COVID-19.

The CDR3 bases are TGTGCCAGCAGCCAATTCACAGGGGATTACGAGCAGTACTTC. It specifies CASSQFTGDYEQYF. The rearrangement joins TRBV14 to TRBJ2-7; 7 bases agree with TRBD1. Germline assignment: CDR1 SGHDN and CDR2 FVKESK. The CDR3 covers 14 residues. With 2 bases clipped from V and 4 bases from J, the junction kept 5 bases outside the gene matches.

The chain is built from TRBV15 and TRBJ1-5, with D possibly matching TRBD1 (6 bases). The CDR3 is 17 amino acids. V was cut by 5 bases and J by 5 bases, with 22 bases left in between. Germline V CDR1 and CDR2: LNHNV, YYDKDF (reference sequence). This chain's CDR3 is CATSDPGSPEGDQPQHF. CDR3 coding DNA: TGTGCCACCAGCGATCCGGGGTCCCCTGAGGGGGATCAGCCCCAGCATTTT. The whole variable domain, remainder taken from reference TRBV15 and TRBJ1-5, is DAMVIQNPRYQVTQFGKPVTLSCSQTLNHNVMYWYQQKSSQAPKLLFHYYDKDFNNEADTPDNFQSRRPNTSFCFLDIRSPGLGDTAMYLCATSDPGSPEGDQPQHFGDGTRLSIL.

The chain carries TRBV7-9 and TRBJ1-1; 8 bases agree with TRBD1. This CDR3 comprises 18 residues. The V and J ends lost 5 bases and 0 bases, in that order; junction bases with no gene match: 14. CDR1 and CDR2 (germline): SEHNR, FQNEAQ (reference sequence). The DNA for the CDR3 is TGTGCCAGCAGCCCGCACCTTCCGGGACAGGTGCTGAACACTGAAGCTTTCTTT. This encodes CASSPHLPGQVLNTEAFF.

The chain combines TRBV3-1 (or the pseudogene TRBV3-2) with TRBJ1-3; a weak D match, TRBD1 (6 bases). This CDR3 is built from 17 residues. Germline loops: CDR1 LGHDT, CDR2 YNNKEL (reference sequence). Trimming pared 8 bases from V and 2 bases from J, leaving 22 bases between. CDR3 sequence (DNA): TGTGCCAGCCAGCAGAACCACAGGGTAGTCACTGGAAACACCATATATTTT. It codes for CASQQNHRVVTGNTIYF.

The chain uses TRBV14 and TRBJ1-1, with TRBD1 identical over 7 bases. V lost 2 bases to trimming and J lost 0 bases; unmatched junction nucleotides: 6. This CDR3 is 16 amino acids long. CDR1 is SGHDN, CDR2 FVKESK, per germline. The CDR3 loop is CASSQITGAMNTEAFF. The CDR3 region has the DNA TGTGCCAGCAGCCAAATTACAGGGGCGATGAACACTGAAGCTTTCTTT.

This chain uses TRBV6-6 with TRBJ1-4; no clear D gene. The ends were cut back, 10 bases at V and 5 bases at J, with 11 bases in the middle. The CDR3 runs 12 residues. Germline CDR1 and CDR2: MNHNY and SVGAGI (reference sequence). The CDR3 region is CATRGKNEKLFF. The CDR3, as DNA: TGTGCCACCCGGGGAAAAAATGAAAAACTGTTTTTT.

The chain carries TRBV9 and TRBJ2-2; the match to TRBD1 covers 8 bases. The ends lost 2 bases at V and 2 bases at J; junction bases unmatched: 5. The CDR3 is 16 residues long. CDR1 SGDLS and CDR2 YYNGEE come from the germline V gene. CDR3 nucleotide sequence: TGTGCCAGCAGCGTCGAGGGACAGGCTAACACCGGGGAGCTGTTTTTT. Amino acid sequence: CASSVEGQANTGELFF.

This sequence joins TRBV7-2 and TRBJ2-7; D perhaps matches TRBD1 (5 bases). This CDR3 region has 16 residues. The V gene's germline CDR1 is SGHTA and CDR2 FQGNSA. V was pared by 2 bases and J by 1 base, with 15 bases between. In DNA, the CDR3 is TGTGCCAGCAGCTTAAGGGTAGAGACAGCGTCCTACGAGCAGTACTTC. Residues: CASSLRVETASYEQYF.

V usage is TRBV30 and J usage is TRBJ2-2; D might be TRBD1 (5 bases). Germline V gene sequence: CDR1 GTSNPN, CDR2 SVGIG (reference sequence). This CDR3 has 13 amino acids. Trimming pared 0 bases from V and 6 bases from J, leaving 8 bases between. CDR3 protein: CAWSVGDAGELFF. The CDR3 region has the DNA TGTGCCTGGAGTGTAGGGGATGCCGGGGAGCTGTTTTTT.

The chain links TRBV27 to TRBJ1-1; D is possibly TRBD1 (5 bases). The CDR3 has 15 residues. Germline V gene lookup returns CDR1 MNHEY and CDR2 SMNVEV (reference sequence). Trimming took 6 bases from V and 6 from J, leaving 20 bases between them. CDR3 nucleotide sequence: TGTGCCAGCAGCTCCCCGGGGGGGGTCTGGGCTGAAGCTTTCTTT. Its translation: CASSSPGGVWAEAFF.

The chain carries TRBV30 and TRBJ1-6, with D possibly being TRBD1 (5 bases). Trimming took 0 bases from V and 7 from J, leaving 13 bases between them. Looked up from germline, CDR1 is GTSNPN and CDR2 is SVGIG (reference sequence). The CDR3 totals 15 residues. CDR3 amino acids: CAWSVRGLGNSPLHF. CDR3 DNA: TGTGCCTGGAGTGTAAGGGGCCTCGGGAATTCACCCCTCCACTTT.

The V gene is TRBV5-1, the J gene TRBJ1-3, with D possibly matching TRBD1 (6 bases). The CDR3 contains 16 residues. The V end lost 0 bases, the J end lost 0 bases, and 10 bases lay between the germline ends. Germline CDR1 is SGHRS and CDR2 is YFSETQ. CDR3 sequence reads: CASSLGGGSSGNTIYF. The CDR3 DNA reads TGCGCCAGCAGCTTGGGCGGGGGCAGCTCTGGAAACACCATATATTTT.

This clone was counted only a few times. This chain connects TRBV5-6 to TRBJ2-7, with D perhaps TRBD2 (6 bases). The germline V and J ends were trimmed by 0 bases and 5 bases, with 18 bases remaining between them. This CDR3 is 16 amino acids long. Germline values: CDR1 SGHDT, CDR2 YYEEEE. For the CDR3, the DNA is TGTGCCAGCAGCTTGGGAGGACGGGGGAGAGCTGACGAGCAGTACTTC. This codes for CASSLGGRGRADEQYF.

This sequence joins TRBV5-1 and TRBJ1-3, with a possible D match to TRBD1 (5 bases). Germline V gene data show CDR1 as SGHRS and CDR2 as YFSETQ. The V and J ends lost 2 bases and 4 bases respectively, with 10 bases between them. There are 14 residues in the CDR3. The CDR3 here is CASSFGGEGNTIYF. The CDR3 DNA follows: TGCGCCAGCAGCTTCGGAGGGGAAGGAAACACCATATATTTT. The full variable domain, with the rest looked up from reference TRBV5-1 and TRBJ1-3, is KAGVTQTPRYLIKTRGQQVTLSCSPISGHRSVSWYQQTPGQGLQFLFEYFSETQRNKGNFPGRFSGRQFSNSRSEMNVSTLELGDSALYLCASSFGGEGNTIYFGEGSWLTVV.

The chain links TRBV3-1 (or the pseudogene TRBV3-2) to TRBJ2-2, with D perhaps TRBD2 (6 bases). Per germline, CDR1 LGHDT and CDR2 YNNKEL (reference sequence). This CDR3 contains 15 residues. V was shortened by 4 bases and J by 7 bases, with 16 bases between the two germline ends. The CDR3 sequence: CASSPLSWEVGELFF. CDR3 sequence (DNA): TGTGCCAGCAGCCCCCTGTCTTGGGAGGTCGGGGAGCTGTTTTTT.

The V and J genes are TRBV4-1 and TRBJ2-1; TRBD2 is a possible D gene (5 bases). Per germline, CDR1 MGHRA and CDR2 YSYEKL. Trimming pared 4 bases from V and 9 bases from J, leaving 13 bases between. The CDR3 totals 13 residues. The CDR3 reads CASSLVLGSEQFF. The DNA of the CDR3 is TGCGCCAGCAGCCTCGTCCTGGGGAGTGAGCAGTTCTTC.

This rearrangement joins TRBV28 to TRBJ2-5; D might be TRBD2 (6 bases). The CDR3 totals 13 residues. From germline, CDR1 is MDHEN and CDR2 SYDVKM. Trimming removed 5 bases at V and 1 base at J, with 8 bases between. The CDR3 protein is CASSRDSQETQYF. CDR3 DNA: TGTGCCAGCAGTCGGGACTCCCAAGAGACCCAGTACTTC.

The chain combines TRBV5-1 with TRBJ2-5, with TRBD2 matching over 12 bases. In germline, CDR1 is SGHRS, CDR2 YFSETQ. CDR3 length: 15 amino acids. With V trimmed by 6 bases and J by 9 bases, 12 bases remained unmatched. CDR3 region: CASTQTSGGSGAQYF. The CDR3 DNA reads TGCGCCAGCACCCAGACTAGCGGGGGTTCCGGGGCCCAGTACTTC. The full variable domain, in which reference TRBV5-1 and TRBJ2-5 provide the parts outside the CDR3, is KAGVTQTPRYLIKTRGQQVTLSCSPISGHRSVSWYQQTPGQGLQFLFEYFSETQRNKGNFPGRFSGRQFSNSRSEMNVSTLELGDSALYLCASTQTSGGSGAQYFGPGTRLLVL.

This chain connects TRBV6-5 to TRBJ1-5, with D perhaps matching TRBD1 (5 bases). V lost 7 bases to trimming and J lost 4 bases, with 11 bases between them. There are 13 residues in the CDR3. Per the germline V gene, CDR1 is MNHEY and CDR2 is SVGAGI. CDR3 in amino acids: CASKLTVNQPQHF. The CDR3 DNA is TGTGCCAGCAAGCTGACAGTGAATCAGCCCCAGCATTTT.

The chain links TRBV7-2 to TRBJ2-3, with 12 positions matching TRBD2. The trim removed 6 bases at V and 6 bases at J, leaving 7 bases unmatched. Germline assignment: CDR1 SGHTA and CDR2 FQGNSA. The CDR3 extends over 15 amino acids. The CDR3 spells CASSHTSGGPDTQYF. CDR3 nucleotide sequence: TGTGCCAGCAGTCATACTAGCGGGGGGCCGGATACGCAGTATTTT.

This clone was seen a few times. This chain links TRBV28 with TRBJ1-1; D is unresolved. The CDR3 sequence is 12 residues long. V dropped 7 bases and J dropped 6 bases, with 12 bases sitting between them. The germline V gene has CDR1 MDHEN and CDR2 SYDVKM. The CDR3 coding sequence is TGTGCCAGCACTTACAGAGAATCTGAAGCTTTCTTT. This gives the protein CASTYRESEAFF. Combining the CDR3 with reference TRBV28 and TRBJ1-1 gives the whole variable domain DVKVTQSSRYLVKRTGEKVFLECVQDMDHENMFWYRQDPGLGLRLIYFSYDVKMKEKGDIPEGYSVSREKKERFSLILESASTNQTSMYLCASTYRESEAFFGQGTRLTVV.

This clone was seen once. The chain uses TRBV4-1 and TRBJ1-4; D may be TRBD1 (5 bases). Germline lookup yields CDR1 MGHRA and CDR2 YSYEKL. The germline V and J ends were trimmed by 0 bases and 0 bases, with 5 bases remaining between them. This CDR3 comprises 15 residues. The CDR3 coding sequence is TGCGCCAGCAGCCAAGAGGACACAACTAATGAAAAACTGTTTTTT. Translating gives CASSQEDTTNEKLFF.

V gene TRBV6-4 combines with J gene TRBJ2-1, with 9 bases lining up with TRBD2. Trimming took 5 bases from V and 1 from J; bases not matched to a gene: 3. The CDR3 consists of 15 residues. CDR1 is MRHNA and CDR2 is SNTAGT in the germline V gene. The CDR3 sequence: CASSRSGGSYNEQFF. The CDR3 nucleotides are TGTGCCAGCAGTAGAAGCGGGGGGTCCTACAATGAGCAGTTCTTC.

V usage is TRBV3-1 (or the pseudogene TRBV3-2) and J usage is TRBJ2-1; D unclear. The germline V gene encodes CDR1 LGHDT and CDR2 YNNKEL (reference sequence). Between the trimmed V and J ends, which lost 1 base and 6 bases, there was a span of 13 bases. The CDR3 runs to 15 residues. The CDR3 bases are TGTGCCAGCAGCCAAGCCCGGAGATCTGGCAATGAGCAGTTCTTC. It is translated as CASSQARRSGNEQFF.

Details on this clone: The junction departs from germline at one end; a sequencing error may be responsible. V is TRBV12-3 or TRBV12-4 and J is TRBJ1-6; unclear D gene. The CDR3 has 13 residues. In nucleotides, the CDR3 is TGTGCCAGCAGTTTGAGTGGTAATCCACCCCTCCACTTT. Translation: CASSLSGNPPLHF.

The gene calls are TRBV5-4 and TRBJ2-5; 12 bases line up with TRBD1. CDR3 length: 16 residues. V lost 0 bases and J lost 6; bases outside the gene matches: 6. Germline V gene lookup returns CDR1 SGHNT and CDR2 YYREEE (reference sequence). CDR3 region: CASSLAMGQGAQTQYF. The CDR3 DNA reads TGTGCCAGCAGCTTGGCCATGGGACAGGGGGCGCAGACCCAGTACTTC.

Concerning this clone: The sample has other DNA sequences that encode this CDR3 too. The chain uses TRBV7-7 and TRBJ2-1; 8 bases align to TRBD2. With 1 base clipped from V and 6 bases from J, the junction kept 5 bases outside the gene matches. Germline CDR1 reads SSHAT; CDR2 reads FNYEAQ (reference sequence). This CDR3 comprises 15 residues. The chain's CDR3 is CASSLDGGAFNEQFF. Here the CDR3 DNA reads TGTGCCAGCAGCTTAGACGGGGGGGCCTTCAATGAGCAGTTCTTC.

The CDR3 protein is CASRSWTEAFF. In DNA, the CDR3 is TGTGCCAGCAGGAGTTGGACTGAAGCTTTCTTT. J is TRBJ1-1 and V is TRBV7-2; D gene uncertain. CDR3 size: 11 residues. V was cut by 6 bases and J by 5 bases, with 7 bases left in between. CDR1 is SGHTA and CDR2 is FQGNSA in the germline V gene. Based on the CDR3 plus reference TRBV7-2 and TRBJ1-1, the full variable domain is GAGVSQSPSNKVTEKGKDVELRCDPISGHTALYWYRQSLGQGLEFLIYFQGNSAPDKSGLPSDRFSAERTGGSVSTLTIQRTQQEDSAVYLCASRSWTEAFFGQGTRLTVV.

J is TRBJ2-3 and V is TRBV6-5; a weak D match, TRBD1 (6 bases). This CDR3 has 16 residues. CDR1 MNHEY and CDR2 SVGAGI come from the germline V gene. Trimming cost V 3 bases and J 4 bases, with 17 bases left between them. CDR3 nucleotide sequence: TGTGCCAGCAGTTATTCTGGGGGCCCTGGTTCAGATACGCAGTATTTT. It yields the protein CASSYSGGPGSDTQYF.